A selection of T cell receptor beta chains follows, all from one sample in a study of T cells after yellow fever vaccination. A single record per CDR3 protein comes from TCRdb applying MiXCR to the 5' RACE reads. The sample carries roughly 500,000 distinct CDR3 sequences, less than 20% recorded once. Here the sequenced sample was PBMCs, taken 15 days after the yellow fever booster vaccination. Receptors originate from a man aged 25-45 years who received the YFV17D yellow fever vaccine. The CDR3 runs from the conserved cysteine through the conserved F or W. D genes are given only for firm matches. Rows give clone size only sometimes, using once, few, many, or a class for an expanded clone.

v_call	j_call	d_call	clone_size	cdr3_nt	cdr3_aa
TRBV10-3	TRBJ2-1	-	-	TGTGCCAACCAACAGGGACCGAGGGGTGAGCAGTTCTTC	CANQQGPRGEQFF
TRBV7-3	TRBJ2-2	-	-	TGTGCCAGCAGCTTAGAGTGGGGCACCGGGGAGCTGTTTTTT	CASSLEWGTGELFF
TRBV5-4	TRBJ2-1	TRBD2	-	TGTGCCAGCAGCTACCCGACCGGCGGGAGGAGGGTTGAGCAGTTCTTC	CASSYPTGGRRVEQFF
TRBV30	TRBJ1-5	-	few	TGTGCCTGGAGTCTTGCTAGCAATCAGCCCCAGCATTTT	CAWSLASNQPQHF
TRBV15	TRBJ2-1	TRBD2	few	TGTGCCACCAGCGTAGGACTAGCGGGCTACAATGAGCAGTTCTTC	CATSVGLAGYNEQFF
TRBV20-1	TRBJ2-3	-	-	TGCAGTGCTAGAGATTTAGGCGAGAATACAGATACGCAGTATTTT	CSARDLGENTDTQYF
TRBV7-9	TRBJ2-2	-	-	TGTGCCAGCAGCCTCACAAGGTCTGGAGCCGGGGAGCTGTTTTTT	CASSLTRSGAGELFF
TRBV27	TRBJ2-5	TRBD2	few	TGTGCCAGCAGTTCCCTTAGCGGGAGTACCTGGGAGACCCAGTACTTC	CASSSLSGSTWETQYF
TRBV27	TRBJ2-5	TRBD2	-	TGTGCCAGCAGACGTCTGGGGACTAGGGAGACCCAGTACTTC	CASRRLGTRETQYF
TRBV9	TRBJ2-6	-	-	TGTGCCAGCAAACGGAGGGCTGGGACCAACGTCCTGACTTTC	CASKRRAGTNVLTF
TRBV7-9	TRBJ2-1	TRBD1	-	TGTGCCAGCACCTCAGACAGGGTGACCTACAATGAGCAGTTCTTC	CASTSDRVTYNEQFF
TRBV6-2/TRBV6-3	TRBJ2-1	TRBD1	-	TGTGCCAGCACGGCGACAGGGGGCCCCCGCAATGAGCAGTTCTTC	CASTATGGPRNEQFF
TRBV28	TRBJ2-7	-	once	TGTGCCAGCAGTTGGGGCCCGACGGGGTCCTACGAGCAGTACTTC	CASSWGPTGSYEQYF
TRBV7-2	TRBJ2-3	-	-	TGTGCCAGCAGCAAGTCGGCCCATAGCACAGATACGCAGTATTTT	CASSKSAHSTDTQYF
TRBV15	TRBJ1-4	TRBD1	few	TGTGCCACCAGCACAAAGACAGGGGCGGGTGAAAAACTGTTTTTT	CATSTKTGAGEKLFF
TRBV7-9	TRBJ2-7	TRBD2	few	TGTGCCAGCAGCCCCTCGGGGGGGGACTACGAGCAGTACTTC	CASSPSGGDYEQYF
TRBV5-1	TRBJ2-3	-	-	TGCGCCAGCAGGCAGGGGCTTGGAGATACGCAGTATTTT	CASRQGLGDTQYF
TRBV11-2	TRBJ2-7	TRBD2	many	TGTGCCAGCAGCTTAACTCTAGCGGGAGGGCCTGAAAGCGCCTACGAGCAGTACTTC	CASSLTLAGGPESAYEQYF
TRBV12-3/TRBV12-4	TRBJ1-2	-	-	TGTGCCAGCAGTTTTGAGGGAAAGAATGGCTACACCTTC	CASSFEGKNGYTF
TRBV27	TRBJ2-7	TRBD1	few	TGTGCCAGCAACCAGGCGGGACAGGGACGGGACGAGCAGTACTTC	CASNQAGQGRDEQYF
TRBV5-1	TRBJ2-1	-	few	TGCGCCAGCAGCTTGGCTGGAGGGCGCGGGGATTCCTACAATGAGCAGTTCTTC	CASSLAGGRGDSYNEQFF
TRBV20-1	TRBJ2-1	TRBD2	few	TGCAGTGCAAGAAGCGGGGCTTCCTACAATGAGCAGTTCTTC	CSARSGASYNEQFF
TRBV21-1	TRBJ2-7	-	few	TGTGCCAGCAGCAAAGAGCGGACAGGGAATGAGCAGTACTTC	CASSKERTGNEQYF
TRBV29-1	TRBJ2-6	-	few	TGCAGCGTTCACTCAAGCTCTGGGGCCAACGTCCTGACTTTC	CSVHSSSGANVLTF
TRBV6-1	TRBJ2-3	-	-	TGTGCCATCCGGGGGGCCGGGACAGATACGCAGTATTTT	CAIRGAGTDTQYF
TRBV24-1	TRBJ2-1	-	-	TGTGCCACCAGAATGGGGCAGTTCTTC	CATRMGQFF
TRBV12-3/TRBV12-4	TRBJ2-1	-	-	TGTGCCAGCCTAGGCACAAGGAGGGCTGAGCAGTTCTTC	CASLGTRRAEQFF
TRBV11-2	TRBJ2-7	TRBD1	-	TGTGCCAGCAGCTTAGGCCTGGGACAGGCCTTCTACGAGCAGTACTTC	CASSLGLGQAFYEQYF
TRBV7-2	TRBJ2-3	TRBD1	few	TGTGCCAGCAGCTGGACAGGGGGCGCGGGGTATACGCAGTATTTT	CASSWTGGAGYTQYF
TRBV6-1	TRBJ1-1	-	few	TGTGCCACCGCGGGAGGGTTAGTAACTGAAGCTTTCTTT	CATAGGLVTEAFF
TRBV2	TRBJ2-3	TRBD2	few	TGTGCCAGCAGTCTACACCGGACTAGCGGGAGGGCAGATACGCAGTATTTT	CASSLHRTSGRADTQYF
TRBV5-4	TRBJ2-1	-	few	TGTGCCAGCAGCTTGGCTACTGAGGGGTCGCAGTTCTTC	CASSLATEGSQFF
TRBV18	TRBJ2-5	-	-	TGTGCCAGCTCACCACCGGCCCAGTCCCAGGTCGGGACCCAGTACTTC	CASSPPAQSQVGTQYF
TRBV18	TRBJ1-5	-	-	TGTGCCAGCTCACCATCGTGGGACACAAGCAATCAGCCCCAGCATTTT	CASSPSWDTSNQPQHF
TRBV10-3	TRBJ2-1	TRBD2	few	TGTGCCATCAGGCCAGCGGGATCCTACAATGAGCAGTTCTTC	CAIRPAGSYNEQFF
TRBV7-9	TRBJ2-7	-	-	TGTGCCAGCAGTTCCCCTGGGGCCACATACTACGAGCAGTACTTC	CASSSPGATYYEQYF
TRBV5-1	TRBJ2-7	TRBD2	few	TGCGCCAGCAGCTTGGGACTAGCGGGAATTTCCTACGAGCAGTACTTC	CASSLGLAGISYEQYF
TRBV29-1	TRBJ2-7	-	few	TGCAGCGTTGGAGGAGGGATGGGTCCCTCGACCTACGAGCAGTACTTC	CSVGGGMGPSTYEQYF
TRBV5-1	TRBJ2-7	-	-	TGCGCCAGCAGCTCCGCACCGGCTAAAGGCAACGAGCAGTACTTC	CASSSAPAKGNEQYF
TRBV11-2	TRBJ2-3	TRBD2	-	TGTGCCAGCAGCCCTACCCCCACTAGCGTTGGAAGATGGGATACGCAGTATTTT	CASSPTPTSVGRWDTQYF
TRBV7-9	TRBJ1-5	-	few	TGTGCCAGCAGCGTTGGGACCGGTAATCAGCCCCAGCATTTT	CASSVGTGNQPQHF
TRBV4-1	TRBJ1-1	-	few	TGCGCCAGCAGCCAAGAGTGGCGGGACACTGAAGCTTTCTTT	CASSQEWRDTEAFF
TRBV6-5	TRBJ2-2	-	-	TGTGCCAGCAGCTACGGACACCCCGAGGACACCGGGGAGCTGTTTTTT	CASSYGHPEDTGELFF
TRBV18	TRBJ2-1	TRBD2	-	TGTGCCAGCTCACCCCCCGTTGGGGCGGGAGTGGTGGGGCATGAGCAGTTCTTC	CASSPPVGAGVVGHEQFF
TRBV5-6	TRBJ1-5	-	-	TGTGCCAGCAGCCAAGGGTATTCAACGGCTCAGCCCCAGCATTTT	CASSQGYSTAQPQHF
TRBV20-1	TRBJ2-1	-	few	TGCAGTGCCCGGCGGGCTCCAAGCTCCTACAATGAGCAGTTCTTC	CSARRAPSSYNEQFF
TRBV5-5	TRBJ1-5	-	few	TGTGCCAGTAATCTCGGTCCCCGGGCCAATCAGCCCCAGCATTTT	CASNLGPRANQPQHF
TRBV12-3/TRBV12-4	TRBJ2-7	TRBD2	-	TGTGCCAGCAGTTTCTGGGCGGGAGACTCCTACGAGCAGTACTTC	CASSFWAGDSYEQYF
TRBV5-6	TRBJ2-1	TRBD2	-	TGTGCCAGCAGCTTGACGGTAGCGGGAGTGGTAAATGAGCAGTTCTTC	CASSLTVAGVVNEQFF